This T cell receptor beta chain was recovered during a study of cytotoxic CD8 clonotypes in ibrutinib-treated CLL. Turning to the study itself: Among the patients, around 10 presented as relapsed/refractory and roughly 14 as treatment-naive; some 17 showed unmutated IGHV. A mean of about 250,000 productive templates and over 85,000 productive rearrangements was obtained per sample.

The method was immunoSEQ multiplex PCR; TCRdb's version includes in-frame clones alone and lacks a portion of them. The table has around 310,000 clones, almost 80% seen once; the top ten hold 5% to 7%. Trimming stripped 2 bases from V and 7 bases from J, with 11 bases between. Germline V gene data show CDR1 as SQVTM and CDR2 as ANQGSEA. The CDR3 has 13 amino acids. The clonotype originates from a human donor with chronic lymphocytic leukemia. The chain is built from TRBV29-1 and TRBJ1-4, with D possibly matching TRBD1 (5 bases). The specimen comprised PBMCs, sampled before ibrutinib treatment. The CDR3 coding sequence is TGCAGCGTTGAAAGCCAGGGTCCTGAAAAACTGTTTTTT. This sequence encodes CSVESQGPEKLFF.